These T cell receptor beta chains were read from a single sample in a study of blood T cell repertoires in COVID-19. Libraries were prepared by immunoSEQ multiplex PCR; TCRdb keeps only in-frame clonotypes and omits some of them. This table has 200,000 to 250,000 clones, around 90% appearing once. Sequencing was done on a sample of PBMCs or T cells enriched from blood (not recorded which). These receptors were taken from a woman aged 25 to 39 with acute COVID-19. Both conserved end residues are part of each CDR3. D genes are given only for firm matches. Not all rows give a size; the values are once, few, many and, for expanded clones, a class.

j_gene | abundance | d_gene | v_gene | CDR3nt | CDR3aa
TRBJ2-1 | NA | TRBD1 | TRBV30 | TGTGCCTGGAGTCGGCTGACAGGGGACTCCTACAATGAGCAGTTCTTC | CAWSRLTGDSYNEQFF
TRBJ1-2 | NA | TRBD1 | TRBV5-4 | TGTGCCAGCAGCTCCCCAGGGGGAATCTATGGCTACACCTTC | CASSSPGGIYGYTF
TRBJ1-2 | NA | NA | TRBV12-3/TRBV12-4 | TGTGCCAGCATCGGGGGTTGGGGCTACACCTTC | CASIGGWGYTF
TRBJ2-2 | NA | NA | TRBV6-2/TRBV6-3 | TGTGCCAGCAGCCCCGGGAGACTAGGGTTCGGGGAGCTGTTTTTT | CASSPGRLGFGELFF
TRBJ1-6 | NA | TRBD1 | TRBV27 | TGTGCCAGCAGTAACGGACAGGGGGCTTCACCCCTCCACTTT | CASSNGQGASPLHF
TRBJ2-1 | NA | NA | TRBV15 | TGTGCCACCAGCAGAGAGAACGGTCCTCCCTACAATGAGCAGTTCTTC | CATSRENGPPYNEQFF
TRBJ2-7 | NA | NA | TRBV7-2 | TGTGCCAGCAGCTTAGGGGGCCGAGTCTACGAGCAGTACTTC | CASSLGGRVYEQYF
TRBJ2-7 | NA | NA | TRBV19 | TGTGCCAGTAGTCCCTCTCAGGGCGAGCAGTACTTC | CASSPSQGEQYF
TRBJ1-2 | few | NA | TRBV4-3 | TGCGCCAGCAGCCAAGACCCAGGAAACGGCTTAGGCTACACCTTC | CASSQDPGNGLGYTF
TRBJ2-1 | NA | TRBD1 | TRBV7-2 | TGTGCCAGCAGCTTGACAGGGGCGCCCTACAATGAGCAGTTCTTC | CASSLTGAPYNEQFF
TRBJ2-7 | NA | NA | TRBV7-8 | TGTGCCAGCAGCTCAGTGAATTACGAGCAGTACTTC | CASSSVNYEQYF
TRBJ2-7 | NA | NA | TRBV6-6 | TGTGCCAGCAGTTACTCGGAGACAGGCGCCTACGAGCAGTACTTC | CASSYSETGAYEQYF
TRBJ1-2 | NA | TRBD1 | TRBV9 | TGTGCCAGCAGCGCGTCAGGGGGTGCAAACTATGGCTACACCTTC | CASSASGGANYGYTF
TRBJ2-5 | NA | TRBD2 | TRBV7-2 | TGTGCCAGCAGCCTTACTAGCGGGGGGGCCCGTGAGACCCAGTACTTC | CASSLTSGGARETQYF
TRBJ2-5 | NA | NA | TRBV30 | TGTGCCTGGAGTGTATCTCAAGAGACCCAGTACTTC | CAWSVSQETQYF
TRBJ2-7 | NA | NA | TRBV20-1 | TGCAGTGCTTACTCAGGGAACGAGCAGTACTTC | CSAYSGNEQYF
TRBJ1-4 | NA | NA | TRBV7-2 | TGTGCCAGCAGCTTAAATGGGGCCGTGAGGGAAAAACTGTTTTTT | CASSLNGAVREKLFF
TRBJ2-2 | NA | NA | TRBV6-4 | TGTGCCAGCAGTTTCAGCGTAGAGACCGGGGAGCTGTTTTTT | CASSFSVETGELFF
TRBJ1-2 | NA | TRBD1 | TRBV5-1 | TGCGCCAGCAGCCTACAGGGGGATGGCTACACCTTC | CASSLQGDGYTF
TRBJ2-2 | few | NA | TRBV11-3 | TGTGCCAGCAGCTCCCGGGGAGCAAAGACCGGGGAGCTGTTTTTT | CASSSRGAKTGELFF
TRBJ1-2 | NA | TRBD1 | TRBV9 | TGTGCCAGCAGCGTAGAGTTACAGGGGCGGGATGGCTACACCTTC | CASSVELQGRDGYTF
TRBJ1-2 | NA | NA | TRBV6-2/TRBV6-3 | TGTGCCAGCAGTTACACAGGTGGAGTTGGCTACACCTTC | CASSYTGGVGYTF
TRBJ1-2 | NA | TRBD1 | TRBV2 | TGTGCCAGCAATCCGGGACAGGAGTTGGATGGCTACACCTTC | CASNPGQELDGYTF
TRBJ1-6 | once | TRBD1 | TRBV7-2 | TGTGCCAGCAGCTTAGCTTTACTGATCGGGACAGGTTCTTCACCCCTCCACTTT | CASSLALLIGTGSSPLHF
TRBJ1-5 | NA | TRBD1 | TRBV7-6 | TGTGCCAGCAGCTTGAGACCCCGGGACAGGGTTGGCCAGCCCCAGCATTTT | CASSLRPRDRVGQPQHF
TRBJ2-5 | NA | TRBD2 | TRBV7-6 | TGTGCCAGCAGCTCAGGAGGTAGCGGGGGGGCCACACAGACCCAGTACTTC | CASSSGGSGGATQTQYF
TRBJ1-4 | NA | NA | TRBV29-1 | TGCAGCGCCTACCAAGAAAAACTGTTTTTT | CSAYQEKLFF
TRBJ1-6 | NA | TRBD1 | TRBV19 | TGTGCCAGTAGATCAACAGGGGCGAATTCACCCCTCCACTTT | CASRSTGANSPLHF
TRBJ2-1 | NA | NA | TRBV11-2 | TGTGCCAGCAGCTTAGGACACTACAATGAGCAGTTCTTC | CASSLGHYNEQFF
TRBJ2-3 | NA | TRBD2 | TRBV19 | TGTGCCAGTAGTATTGGTCTAGCGGGGGGCTCTAGCACAGATACGCAGTATTTT | CASSIGLAGGSSTDTQYF
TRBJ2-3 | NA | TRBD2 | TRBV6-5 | TGTGCCAGCAGTTACCGGGGGGGGAGCACAGATACGCAGTATTTT | CASSYRGGSTDTQYF
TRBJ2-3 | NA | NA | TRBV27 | TGTGCCAGCAGTCTCCCGACAGATACGCAGTATTTT | CASSLPTDTQYF
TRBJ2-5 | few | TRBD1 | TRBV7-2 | TGTGCCAGCAGCTTCGGGACAGGGGGGCAAGGGGAGACCCAGTACTTC | CASSFGTGGQGETQYF
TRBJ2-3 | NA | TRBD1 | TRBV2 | TGTGCCAGCAGTCTTCGACAGGGGTCAGATACGCAGTATTTT | CASSLRQGSDTQYF
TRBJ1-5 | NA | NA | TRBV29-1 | TGCAGCGTTCAGACAGAAAGCAATCAGCCCCAGCATTTT | CSVQTESNQPQHF
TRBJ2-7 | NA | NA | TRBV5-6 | TGTGCCAGCAGCTCCGCGGGTGGGGGGGCCCACGAGCAGTACTTC | CASSSAGGGAHEQYF
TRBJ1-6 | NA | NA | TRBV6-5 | TGTGCCAGCAGTTACACGGGGGCACCCCTCCACTTT | CASSYTGAPLHF
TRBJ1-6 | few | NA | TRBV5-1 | TGCGCCAGCAGCTTGGTTCCGGATAATTCACCCCTCCACTTT | CASSLVPDNSPLHF
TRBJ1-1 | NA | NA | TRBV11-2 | TGTGCCAGCAGCCCCCCGGGGGTGGCTGAAGCTTTCTTT | CASSPPGVAEAFF
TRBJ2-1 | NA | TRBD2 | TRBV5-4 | TGTGCCAGCACCCCGGGCGGACTAGCGGACTACAATGAGCAGTTCTTC | CASTPGGLADYNEQFF
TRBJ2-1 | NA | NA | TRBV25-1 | TGTGCCAGCAGTGAATATCAGGGTAGCTCCTACAATGAGCAGTTCTTC | CASSEYQGSSYNEQFF
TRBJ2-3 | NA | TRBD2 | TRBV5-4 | TGTGCCAGCAGCGCTGGGGGGGTCACAGATACGCAGTATTTT | CASSAGGVTDTQYF
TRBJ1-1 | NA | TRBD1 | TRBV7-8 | TGTGCCAGCAGTAAAAAGGGGGCAGCTTTCTTT | CASSKKGAAFF
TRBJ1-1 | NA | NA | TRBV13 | TGTGCCAGCAGCGCGCGACTCAAGATGAACACTGAAGCTTTCTTT | CASSARLKMNTEAFF
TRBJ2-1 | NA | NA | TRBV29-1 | TGCAGCGTTGGACAGAGCAATGAGCAGTTCTTC | CSVGQSNEQFF
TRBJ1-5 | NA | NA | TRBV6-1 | TGTGCCAGCAGTGAGGGCCGAAGGGGAATGGGCAATCAGCCCCAGCATTTT | CASSEGRRGMGNQPQHF
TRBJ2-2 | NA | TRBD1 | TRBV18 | TGTGCCAGCTCACCACCGATCTTGGACAGGGCCACCGGGGAGCTGTTTTTT | CASSPPILDRATGELFF
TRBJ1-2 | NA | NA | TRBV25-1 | TGTGCCAGCATGCAAGGACAATTTGCCGGCTACACCTTC | CASMQGQFAGYTF
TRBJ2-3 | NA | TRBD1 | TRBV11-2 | TGTGCCAGCAGCTTAGGGGACAGGTCCGATACGCAGTATTTT | CASSLGDRSDTQYF